This T cell receptor beta chain was captured by sequencing in a study of T cell repertoires in cytomegalovirus infection. Between the trimmed V and J ends, which lost 7 bases and 2 bases, there was a span of 15 bases. CDR1 is MNHEY, CDR2 SVGEGT, per germline. The CDR3 is 14 residues long. General study results and limits: The study identified carriers of CMV plus the relevant HLA from cumulative public TCR beta family frequency.

TCRdb used MiXCR to reprocess the reads, holding one entry per CDR3 protein. Among some 500,000 distinct CDR3 sequences, 40% were seen once, and the ten largest hold around 46%. With respect to this clonotype: The antigen remains undetermined.

The source was cultured PBMCs, collected from culture after CMV antigen stimulation. The chain combines TRBV6-2 or TRBV6-3 with TRBJ2-7; D possibly corresponds to TRBD1 (6 bases). The sequence came from a human donor in good health (CMV status not recorded). Some clones in this sample may be carry-over from other donors' samples. The CDR3 nucleotides are TGTGCCAGCACCAGGACAGTGAGACCCTACGAGCAGTACTTC. Its translation is CASTRTVRPYEQYF.